This T cell receptor (beta chain) was recovered during a study of T-cell reconstitution after alpha-beta-depleted transplantation in children. Construction of the TCRbeta library involved unique molecular identifiers. In TCRdb, the PCR reads were re-called with MiXCR into one record per CDR3 protein. Of some 490,000 distinct CDR3 sequences listed, around 12% are singletons. The table lists this clonotype with a few counts. CDR1 LGHNA and CDR2 YNFKEQ come from the germline V gene. This CDR3 contains 16 residues. With 1 base removed from V and 2 bases from J, the gap between germline ends came to 15 bases.

This TCR was sampled from a human donor who donated a stem cell graft to a child with combined immunodeficiency. Material: PBMCs from the stem cell graft donor, obtained from the stem cell graft. The rearrangement uses TRBV4-2 and TRBJ2-7; possible D gene TRBD2, 6 bases. The CDR3 sequence: CASSQVAAGRTYEQYF. The CDR3 region has the DNA TGTGCCAGCAGCCAAGTCGCGGCGGGACGAACCTACGAGCAGTACTTC.